This T cell receptor (beta chain) was obtained from a study of T cells after yellow fever vaccination. The V gene lost 5 bases and the J gene lost 0 bases, with 16 bases spanning the gap. Germline V lookup: CDR1 SGHVS, CDR2 FQNEAQ. The length of the CDR3 is 16 residues. As regards this clonotype: Its antigen remains unknown.

Study-wide points: Bulk-population clonotypes that are abundant could appear as contaminants in FACS-sorted repertoires.

TCRdb used MiXCR to reprocess the 5' RACE reads, holding one entry per CDR3 protein. The sample holds under 400,000 distinct CDR3 sequences; around 10% are singletons and the top ten take around 20%. V gene TRBV7-8 combines with J gene TRBJ2-5; D perhaps matches TRBD1 (5 bases). The sample consisted of PBMCs, taken on the day of the first yellow fever vaccination. The source is a man aged 18 to 29 who received the YFV17D yellow fever vaccine. Here the CDR3 reads CASSPTRQRYQETQYF. In DNA, the CDR3 is TGTGCCAGCAGCCCAACCCGACAGCGTTACCAAGAGACCCAGTACTTC. The variable domain in full, with the rest retrieved from reference TRBV7-8 and TRBJ2-5, is GAGVSQSPRYKVAKRGQDVALRCDPISGHVSLFWYQQALGQGPEFLTYFQNEAQLDKSGLPSDRFFAERPEGSVSTLKIQRTQQEDSAVYLCASSPTRQRYQETQYFGPGTRLLVL.